The TCR beta chain under discussion was sequenced for a study of T cells in narcolepsy. Study-wide context: Donors had narcolepsy type 1 or type 2, or were healthy controls.

Whole-study results and caveats: Comparing one patient's CSF and blood CD4+ clonotypes highlighted HCRT- and TRIB2-specific autoreactive clonotypes. Autoreactive clonotypes reportedly recurred in blood of same and different patients, not controls. Autoreactive clone sequences were missing from some blood memory CD4+ repertoires.

Trimming took 5 bases from V and 7 from J, leaving 20 bases between them. The germline gives CDR1 MDHEN, CDR2 SYDVKM. The CDR3 covers 15 residues. Clones were read by immunoSEQ multiplex PCR, and TCRdb kept only the in-frame ones, dropping some. Of some 32,000 clones listed, 75% to 85% were seen once; the top ten hold approximately 1%. Note on this clone: Antigen: not known.

V is TRBV28 and J is TRBJ1-2; D possibly corresponds to TRBD1 (6 bases). The specimen was CD45RA- memory CD4+ T cells from PBMCs. The sequence derives from a human donor with narcolepsy. CDR3 sequence reads: CASSTSGTTIVGYTF. CDR3 bases: TGTGCCAGCAGTACCTCCGGGACAACCATAGTTGGCTACACCTTC.